This T cell receptor (beta chain) comes out of a study of T cells in Graves' hyperthyroidism and ophthalmopathy (dated by TCRdb to about 2019). Turning to the overall study: Peripheral blood was collected at initial diagnosis, before any treatment. TCR V-J signatures able to tell the groups apart were searched for in a discovery cohort of 95 or so patients, of whom roughly 42 had Graves' ophthalmopathy and 57 had stable Graves' hyperthyroidism. Prospective prediction of ophthalmopathy was tested in an independent validation cohort consisting of roughly 20 hyperthyroidism patients and around 16 patients who later progressed to ophthalmopathy. The 100 or so discovery patients were randomly split 7:3 into training and test sets. The study also compared thyroid tissue and blood T-cell repertoires from over 5 Graves' hyperthyroidism patients. After sampling, hyperthyroidism patients received methimazole starting at 30 mg daily, and ophthalmopathy patients received high-dose intravenous methylprednisolone. TCR Vbeta CDR3 sequencing of roughly 140 peripheral blood samples (43 ophthalmopathy, 70 to 85 hyperthyroidism and roughly 17 progressor patients) is reported in the paper.

Based on the germline V gene, the CDR1 and CDR2 sequences are SQVTM and ANQGSEA. The CDR3 has 14 amino acids, counting the end cysteine and phenylalanine. The entry retains the CDR3 DNA only, 42 bases that are in frame from base 1. Cut back by 0 bases and 9 bases, the V and J ends lie 18 bases apart. Graves' hyperthyroidism was defined as stable when no progression to ophthalmopathy occurred over 18 months of follow-up. Hyperthyroidism patients were aged 18 to 65 years and newly diagnosed, with disease duration of less than 2 months. Any patient with an uncontrolled infection, another autoimmune disease, pregnancy or lactation was excluded. Diagnoses relied on clinical symptoms, serum thyroxine and TRAb, thyroid ultrasound and orbital computed tomography. Ficoll-Paque density gradient centrifugation was used to isolate PBMCs from around 9.1 ml of fresh peripheral blood. Trizol reagent was used to extract total RNA, and RNA quality was then checked on an Agilent 2100 Bioanalyzer.

TCR beta CDR3 regions were amplified from RNA transcripts. The TCR CDR3 was subjected to a first round of RT-PCR using the HTBI primer set and the Qiagen OneStep RT-PCR kit. The libraries were constructed in a second round of multiplex PCR and then size-selected and purified. Libraries were sequenced paired-end with 100 bp reads on an Illumina HiSeq2000. The paper's processing steps were these. Raw data were processed with SOAPnuke, discarding reads with adapters, uncalled bases, mean Phred below 15, or no exact constant-primer or identifier match. High-quality paired reads were merged with COPE v1.2.5, and unique nucleotide sequences were defined as clonotypes. MiTCR v1.1 was used to align clonotypes to the IMGT TRBV, TRBD and TRBJ reference segments. Analysis was restricted to V-J combinations with a frequency above 0.0001, which covered about 99% of repertoires. The TCS score was defined as the ratio of F50 (clonal expansion) to E x V (chaos), calculated using BLOSUM62-based TCRdist between CDR3 peptides within each V-J. Welch's t-statistics and random forest reduced 450 to 600 V-J features to roughly 13, which were used in a naive Bayes classifier (R e1071). Thyroid-blood repertoire similarity was quantified with the Morisita-Horn index. TCRdb reanalyzed the raw reads on its own, using fastp at Q25 for trimming and MiXCR for clone calling, and kept in-frame beta chains. Records with the same CDR3 protein are collapsed into one entry carrying the most frequent genes and DNA. TCRdb, not the original authors, processed these V and J calls. This sample comprises hundreds of thousands of distinct CDR3 sequences, over 35% of them detected only once. 7.5% to 9.5% of the sample lies in the top ten.

What the work shows at the level of the full study, not this receptor alone: In validation, the model predicted progression to ophthalmopathy a median of 6.5 months before onset, with roughly 71% sensitivity and roughly 73% specificity. Most expanded thyroid clonotypes (frequency above 0.001) were also detected in blood, a finding suggesting that blood repertoires may reflect thyroid immune responses. No statistical method was used to set the sample size in advance, and investigators knew the group allocation. A model built on a 13 V-J signature distinguished ophthalmopathy from stable hyperthyroidism, reaching around 87% sensitivity and around 82% specificity in cross-validation and 80%/75% in testing.

At least ten counts were recorded for this clonotype. Its antigen has not been determined. No quality values exist for individual bases; no much larger clone is one base distant. Input material: blood. The receptor's source is a man younger than 35 with Graves' hyperthyroidism. This chain joins TRBV29-1 to TRBJ2-7; possibly the D gene is TRBD1, per 6 matching bases. CDR3 protein: CSVEDRDTMRGQYF. The nucleotide sequence is TGCAGCGTTGAAGATCGGGACACAATGCGAGGGCAGTACTTC.